This section outlines one TCR beta chain sequence together with its context. The target antigen is unknown. This sample is drawn from a study of cytomegalovirus exposure and HLA in healthy donors. V was shortened by 2 bases and J by 1 base, with 10 bases between the two germline ends. From germline, CDR1 is SNHLY and CDR2 FYNNEI. CDR3 size: 15 residues. Study conclusions and caveats: The availability of immune exposure information extended only to CMV serostatus. Within an earlier analysis, most TCR beta V segments proved productive either about 87% or about 30% of the time. Diagnosis of cytomegalovirus status made by the classifier reportedly showed high specificity and sensitivity. The authors enumerated over 150 TCR beta chains as linked to cytomegalovirus.

PCR used 60 Vbeta primers and 13 Jbeta primers. Clones were read by immunoSEQ multiplex PCR, and TCRdb kept only the in-frame ones, dropping some. The table lists roughly 150,000 clones, roughly 80% of them singletons. The specimen sequenced was PBMCs. The chain recombines TRBV2 with TRBJ2-3, with D tentatively TRBD2 (6 bases). The sequence was collected from a male donor in good health and CMV-seronegative. DNA for the CDR3: TGTGCCAGCAGTGAAACGGGGGTCGGCACAGATACGCAGTATTTT. This encodes CASSETGVGTDTQYF.